This T cell receptor beta chain is drawn from a study of Ad26.COV2.S vaccination and SARS-CoV-2 variants. The study's findings and limits: Considerable breadth of spike-specific CD8+ and CD4+ T cell responses has reportedly been documented following vaccination. Researchers reported similar non-spike TCR breadth in vaccine and placebo recipients. Estimates derived from TCR breadth and depth analyses may have underestimated total T cell responses. Spike-specific TCR breadth was greater after Ad26.COV2.S than placebo.

The repertoire was sequenced with immunoSEQ multiplex PCR; TCRdb's copy has only in-frame clones and lacks some. The sample has around 350,000 clones, roughly 94% seen once. Turning to this clone: Its cognate antigen is unknown.

The germline CDR1 and CDR2 sequences are MNHEY and SVGAGI. This CDR3 region has 13 residues. V trimming: 5 bases; J trimming: 7 bases; junction bases outside the gene matches: 5. The gene calls are TRBV6-5 and TRBJ1-2; TRBD1 agrees at 9 bases. Sequencing was performed on peripheral blood, taken after recovery from COVID-19. This clonotype originated in a human donor who had recovered from COVID-19. The CDR3 reads CASSLQGAVGYTF. The CDR3 DNA sequence: TGTGCCAGCAGTCTACAGGGGGCAGTTGGCTACACCTTC.